This TCR beta chain was captured by sequencing in a study of control samples from healthy donors and cancer patients. There are 15 residues in the CDR3. The protocol was immunoSEQ multiplex PCR, while the TCRdb copy is restricted to in-frame clones and leaves out a portion. This repertoire shows over 100,000 clones, approximately 90% found once; its top ten account for roughly a sixth. The receptor was derived from a woman aged 45-65 years in good health. The V and J genes are TRBV21-1 and TRBJ2-1; the table calls TRBD1, which could not be checked here. TRBV21-1 is an annotated pseudogene. Sequencing input: blood. DNA for the CDR3: TGTGCCAGCAGCAAACCGGACAGGCCTAGTAATGAGCAGTTCTTC. This encodes CASSKPDRPSNEQFF.